The rows below give T cell receptor beta chains drawn from one sample of a study of blood T cell repertoires in COVID-19. Clones were read by immunoSEQ multiplex PCR, and TCRdb kept only the in-frame ones, dropping some. Of 75,000 to 100,000 clones in the sample, around 90% are singletons; the top ten hold more than 4.5%. The sample consisted of peripheral blood. The receptors shown here come from a man in his sixties with acute or convalescent COVID-19. Each CDR3 is given with its conserved first and last residue. D genes are given only for firm matches. Only part of the rows carry a size: once, few, many, or a class if the clone is expanded.

CDR3aa: CSVRQELSYEQYF
CDR3nt: TGCAGCGTCAGACAGGAGCTCTCCTACGAGCAGTACTTC
len: 13
d_gene: .
v_gene: TRBV29-1
abundance: .
j_gene: TRBJ2-7

CDR3aa: CASSQTGYLFF
CDR3nt: TGTGCCAGCAGCCAAACAGGGTACCTGTTTTTT
len: 11
d_gene: .
v_gene: TRBV3-1/TRBV3-2
abundance: .
j_gene: TRBJ1-4

CDR3aa: CASRSEGNSNQPQHF
CDR3nt: TGTGCCAGTAGATCGGAGGGGAATAGCAATCAGCCCCAGCATTTT
len: 15
d_gene: .
v_gene: TRBV19
abundance: .
j_gene: TRBJ1-5

CDR3aa: CASSQDLFPLYPYGYTF
CDR3nt: TGCGCCAGCAGCCAAGATCTTTTTCCCCTTTATCCCTATGGCTACACCTTC
len: 17
d_gene: .
v_gene: TRBV4-3
abundance: once
j_gene: TRBJ1-2

CDR3aa: CASTPRDKGAYEQYF
CDR3nt: TGTGCCAGCACACCCCGGGACAAGGGCGCCTACGAGCAGTACTTC
len: 15
d_gene: .
v_gene: TRBV6-5
abundance: .
j_gene: TRBJ2-7

CDR3aa: CASTGQGGEKLFF
CDR3nt: TGTGCCAGCACGGGACAGGGAGGTGAAAAACTGTTTTTT
len: 13
d_gene: TRBD1
v_gene: TRBV2
abundance: .
j_gene: TRBJ1-4

CDR3aa: CASSGGIVETQYF
CDR3nt: TGTGCCAGCAGTGGAGGGATCGTGGAGACCCAGTACTTC
len: 13
d_gene: .
v_gene: TRBV5-6
abundance: .
j_gene: TRBJ2-5

CDR3aa: CASSSHGWSSGNTIYF
CDR3nt: TGCGCCAGCAGCTCACATGGATGGAGCTCTGGAAACACCATATATTTT
len: 16
d_gene: .
v_gene: TRBV4-1
abundance: once
j_gene: TRBJ1-3

CDR3aa: CASSQPSGGTDTQYF
CDR3nt: TGTGCCAGCAGCCAACCTAGCGGGGGCACAGATACGCAGTATTTT
len: 15
d_gene: TRBD2
v_gene: TRBV3-1/TRBV3-2
abundance: .
j_gene: TRBJ2-3

CDR3aa: CASSFQGVSSPLHF
CDR3nt: TGTGCCAGCAGTTTCCAGGGGGTCAGTTCACCCCTCCACTTT
len: 14
d_gene: TRBD1
v_gene: TRBV27
abundance: .
j_gene: TRBJ1-6

CDR3aa: CASSKGAGTDYGYTF
CDR3nt: TGTGCCAGTAGTAAGGGAGCCGGGACAGACTATGGCTACACCTTC
len: 15
d_gene: TRBD1
v_gene: TRBV19
abundance: .
j_gene: TRBJ1-2

CDR3aa: CASSHVLAGGRDTQYF
CDR3nt: TGTGCCAGCAGCCACGTACTAGCGGGGGGGCGAGATACGCAGTATTTT
len: 16
d_gene: TRBD2
v_gene: TRBV3-1/TRBV3-2
abundance: .
j_gene: TRBJ2-3

CDR3aa: CASSSGTGFSYEQYF
CDR3nt: TGTGCCAGCAGCTCCGGGACAGGCTTCTCCTACGAGCAGTACTTC
len: 15
d_gene: TRBD1
v_gene: TRBV7-9
abundance: .
j_gene: TRBJ2-7

CDR3aa: CASSVGDSNQPQHF
CDR3nt: TGTGCCAGCAGCGTAGGAGATAGCAATCAGCCCCAGCATTTT
len: 14
d_gene: .
v_gene: TRBV9
abundance: .
j_gene: TRBJ1-5

CDR3aa: CAISAGQGNYGYTF
CDR3nt: TGTGCCATCAGTGCTGGACAGGGCAACTATGGCTACACCTTC
len: 14
d_gene: TRBD1
v_gene: TRBV10-3
abundance: .
j_gene: TRBJ1-2

CDR3aa: CASGDDRVNQPQHF
CDR3nt: TGTGCCAGCGGGGACGACAGGGTTAATCAGCCCCAGCATTTT
len: 14
d_gene: TRBD1
v_gene: TRBV5-8
abundance: .
j_gene: TRBJ1-5

CDR3aa: CAWGPLTGANVLTF
CDR3nt: TGTGCCTGGGGCCCTTTGACAGGGGCCAACGTCCTGACTTTC
len: 14
d_gene: .
v_gene: TRBV30
abundance: .
j_gene: TRBJ2-6

CDR3aa: CASSPTLGRMEAFF
CDR3nt: TGTGCCAGCAGCCCAACGCTTGGCAGGATGGAAGCTTTCTTT
len: 14
d_gene: .
v_gene: TRBV7-8
abundance: .
j_gene: TRBJ1-1

CDR3aa: CASSLAGGVRETQYF
CDR3nt: TGTGCTAGCAGCTTGGCGGGGGGGGTCCGGGAGACCCAGTACTTC
len: 15
d_gene: TRBD2
v_gene: TRBV7-7
abundance: .
j_gene: TRBJ2-5

CDR3aa: CASSRGGAYTGELFF
CDR3nt: TGCGCCAGCAGCCGCGGGGGGGCGTACACCGGGGAGCTGTTTTTT
len: 15
d_gene: TRBD2
v_gene: TRBV4-1
abundance: .
j_gene: TRBJ2-2

CDR3aa: CASTDPGDTDTQYF
CDR3nt: TGTGCCAGCACGGACCCCGGGGACACAGATACGCAGTATTTT
len: 14
d_gene: .
v_gene: TRBV9
abundance: .
j_gene: TRBJ2-3

CDR3aa: CASSYSTGGETDTQYF
CDR3nt: TGTGCCAGCAGTTACAGTACAGGGGGTGAGACAGATACGCAGTATTTT
len: 16
d_gene: TRBD1
v_gene: TRBV6-5
abundance: few
j_gene: TRBJ2-3

CDR3aa: CASSLGGTGAYEQYF
CDR3nt: TGTGCCAGCAGCTTGGGGGGGACAGGGGCCTACGAGCAGTACTTC
len: 15
d_gene: TRBD1
v_gene: TRBV5-8
abundance: .
j_gene: TRBJ2-7

CDR3aa: CASSYRDRNGPGYGYTF
CDR3nt: TGTGCCAGCAGCTACCGGGACAGAAATGGGCCCGGGTATGGCTACACCTTC
len: 17
d_gene: .
v_gene: TRBV21-1
abundance: .
j_gene: TRBJ1-2

CDR3aa: CASSTSPGQNTDTQYF
CDR3nt: TGTGCCAGCAGCACTTCCCCGGGACAGAATACAGATACGCAGTATTTT
len: 16
d_gene: TRBD1
v_gene: TRBV7-9
abundance: .
j_gene: TRBJ2-3

CDR3aa: CASSFGTGSYEQYF
CDR3nt: TGTGCCAGCAGCTTCGGGACAGGGTCCTACGAGCAGTACTTC
len: 14
d_gene: TRBD1
v_gene: TRBV5-5
abundance: .
j_gene: TRBJ2-7

CDR3aa: CASSFPTLHGTSAYNEQFF
CDR3nt: TGTGCCAGCAGCTTCCCCACCCTCCACGGGACTAGCGCCTACAATGAGCAGTTCTTC
len: 19
d_gene: TRBD2
v_gene: TRBV5-5
abundance: .
j_gene: TRBJ2-1

CDR3aa: CASSTAGVYVSTDTQYF
CDR3nt: TGTGCCAGTAGTACGGCGGGTGTTTATGTTAGCACAGATACGCAGTATTTT
len: 17
d_gene: .
v_gene: TRBV19
abundance: .
j_gene: TRBJ2-3

CDR3aa: CASREEANTEAFF
CDR3nt: TGTGCCAGCAGGGAGGAAGCGAACACTGAAGCTTTCTTT
len: 13
d_gene: .
v_gene: TRBV9
abundance: .
j_gene: TRBJ1-1

CDR3aa: CATLHLYYEQYF
CDR3nt: TGCGCCACCCTCCACCTATATTACGAGCAGTACTTC
len: 12
d_gene: .
v_gene: TRBV10-1
abundance: .
j_gene: TRBJ2-7